The T cell receptor beta chain described here comes from a study of technical replicates of blood from several donors. Assay: immunoSEQ multiplex PCR; the TCRdb copy retains only in-frame clones and omits some. The repertoire includes 100,000 or so clones, 85% to 95% of them detected once, and 0.2% to 0.3% sits in the top ten. The sequence derives from a human donor in good health. Specimen: T cells isolated from PBMCs.

The CDR3 spells CASSPGGWGFSTDTQYF. The CDR3 nucleotides are TGTGCCAGCAGCCCGGGGGGGTGGGGTTTTAGCACAGATACGCAGTATTTT. V and J are TRBV11-3 and TRBJ2-3; 8 bases match TRBD2. Unmatched junction bases numbered 10, after V lost 5 bases and J lost 0 bases. The CDR3 has 17 amino acids. Per germline, CDR1 SGHNT and CDR2 YENEEA.